The T cell receptor (beta chain) under discussion was sequenced for a study of beta chain features in type 1 diabetes. Study-level information: Similarity in age, gender and cell yields was seen between patients and healthy donors. General study results and limits: Using cDNA template may skew counts toward highly expressing activated cells. Amplification by PCR could prefer shorter templates, with the same effect in patients and controls.

This CDR3 comprises 14 residues. CDR1 and CDR2 (germline): SGHRS, YFSETQ. V dropped 1 base and J dropped 3 bases, with 8 bases sitting between them. The investigators reverse transcribed all of the isolated RNA, so they sequenced expressed TCRB transcripts. Generated by immunoSEQ multiplex PCR, the TCRdb table keeps only in-frame clones and is missing some. The sample records 60,000 to 75,000 clones, around three fifths being singletons. Naive, central memory, regulatory and stem cell-like memory cells within the CD4+ compartment were sorted using CD45RO/CCR7/CD25/CD127/CD95/CD27. On this clone: Its antigen is not identified.

The chain recombines TRBV5-1 with TRBJ2-4; D gene ambiguous. The clonotype originates from a woman under 30 in good health. Sequencing input: Tregs from blood. The CDR3 bases are TGCGCCAGCAGCTTGACGCCAGTCAAAAACATTCAGTACTTC. This encodes CASSLTPVKNIQYF.